This TCR beta chain originates from a study of TET2 disruption in CD19-targeted CAR T cells (dated by TCRdb to the late 2010s). Turning to the overall study: The number of samples was determined by the original clinical trial design and by which samples were available, and no additional inclusion criteria were applied. Beyond this particular receptor, the publication reports: The conclusions drawn about the patient's CAR T cells were based on extensive analysis of just one subject.

The label giving this sample's treatment or condition can be read as: autologous CTL019 cells: CD19 CAR with 4-1BB and CD3 zeta domains. The CD19 CAR incorporated TCR zeta and 4-1BB costimulatory signaling domains. Leukapheresis was used to collect the T cells for CTL019 manufacturing from peripheral blood. The DNeasy Blood and Tissue Kit was used to extract genomic DNA from pre-infusion T cells, peripheral blood, or sorted post-infusion T cells. The immunoSEQ assay was used to perform TCR beta chain deep sequencing. The paper's processing steps were these. Clonotype frequencies were computed using only productive TCR beta rearrangements. TCRdb re-hosts the immuneACCESS table, in-frame sequences only. Its copies lack some clones; in the studies checked, an unresolved V gene accounts for under half of them, and the cause for the rest is not known. V and J calls and clone size come straight from that table; D and trimming were deduced from the DNA. The table kept for this sample lists around 30,000 clones. Of the sample, around 1.9% falls within the top ten clones.

Frequency indicates this clone is medium-sized (0.01 to 0.1%); no count is kept. Its antigen is currently not known. The read ends 3 residues shy of where the CDR3 ends; the end is completed using the germline J gene. The same CDR3 arises from other DNA sequences in this sample as well. The CDR3 runs 18 residues from the cysteine to the phenylalanine. The DNA covers only part of the CDR3, 45 bases in frame from base 1. Trimming accounts for 7 bases at V and 0 bases at J, while the number of junction bases matched to no gene is 14. The germline V gene (reference sequence) sets CDR1 to LNHDA and CDR2 to SQIVND.

The sequence derives from a man in his 70s with chronic lymphocytic leukemia. The chain is assembled from TRBV19 and TRBJ1-3; the junction holds 8 bases that match TRBD1. This sample comprised CD8- CAR+ T cells sorted from cultured blood T cells, obtained for CD19 CAR T cell therapy. The cell subset or site tag for this specimen amounts to: CD8-negative CAR-positive T cells from the infusion product. The sequenced part of the CDR3 DNA is TGTGCCAGTATCCGCGGACAGGGCCAAGTTTCCTCTGGAAACACC. Translated, this gives CASIRGQGQVSSGNT. The whole CDR3 protein reads CASIRGQGQVSSGNTIYF.